Below, 9 T cell receptor beta chains from the same sample are listed, as sequenced in a study of cytomegalovirus exposure and HLA in healthy donors. Primers for the PCR totalled 60 Vbeta and 13 Jbeta. Assay: immunoSEQ multiplex PCR; the TCRdb copy retains only in-frame clones and omits some. There are tens of thousands of clones in the sample; 55% to 80% occur only once, and around 7.6% lies in the top ten. Input material: PBMCs. Receptors were obtained from a man aged 40-50 years in good health and CMV-seropositive.

The chain links TRBV18 to TRBJ1-1; TRBD1 is a possible D gene (6 bases). V gave up 5 bases and J gave up 4 bases, with 14 bases separating them. This CDR3 is 14 amino acids long. CDR1 and CDR2 from the germline V gene are KGHSH and LQKENI. CDR3 sequence reads: CASSTTGRGTEAFF. The CDR3 nucleotides are TGTGCCAGCTCAACCACAGGGCGAGGCACTGAAGCTTTCTTT. Combining the CDR3 with reference TRBV18 and TRBJ1-1 gives the whole variable domain NAGVMQNPRHLVRRRGQEARLRCSPMKGHSHVYWYRQLPEEGLKFMVYLQKENIIDESGMPKERFSAEFPKEGPSILRIQQVVRGDSAAYFCASSTTGRGTEAFFGQGTRLTVV.

CDR3 amino acids: CASSPRTGGGYTF. Written as DNA, the CDR3 is TGTGCCAGCAGCCCCAGGACAGGGGGTGGCTACACCTTC. The V gene is TRBV4-2, the J gene TRBJ1-2; 10 bases map to TRBD1. The CDR3 sequence is 13 residues long. The germline V gene encodes CDR1 LGHNA and CDR2 YNFKEQ. The ends lost 4 bases at V and 7 bases at J; junction bases unmatched: 3.

The chain carries TRBV13 and TRBJ2-7; the match to TRBD2 covers 9 bases. Germline lookup yields CDR1 PRHDT and CDR2 FYEKMQ (reference sequence). This CDR3 contains 14 residues. Losses at the gene ends were 3 bases for V and 6 bases for J; bases not matched to a gene: 6. For the CDR3, the DNA is TGTGCCAGCAGCTTGGAGCGGGGGGTTGGCGAGCAGTACTTC. This gives the protein CASSLERGVGEQYF.

The gene calls are TRBV6-6 and TRBJ1-1; 11 bases align to TRBD1. The CDR3 spans 15 residues. The V segment lost 7 bases and the J segment 7 bases; nucleotides outside the gene matches: 11. Germline CDR1 is MNHNY and CDR2 is SVGAGI (reference sequence). CDR3 in amino acids: CASTDLGQGAGEAFF. The CDR3 nucleotides read TGTGCCAGCACCGACCTAGGACAGGGGGCGGGTGAAGCTTTCTTT.

The rearrangement links TRBV5-1 to TRBJ1-1; no firm D call. The CDR3 is 13 amino acids. V was cut by 1 base and J by 3 bases, with 7 bases left in between. CDR1 is SGHRS, CDR2 YFSETQ, per germline. This chain's CDR3 is CASSLMVDTEAFF. CDR3 coding DNA: TGCGCCAGCAGCTTGATGGTAGACACTGAAGCTTTCTTT.

As DNA, the CDR3 is TGTGCCAGCAGGGTAGCAGGGTCCGACGAGCAGTACTTC. Translating it yields CASRVAGSDEQYF. The V gene is TRBV6-6, the J gene TRBJ2-7; D is possibly TRBD1 (5 bases). The CDR3 runs to 13 residues. The germline V gene encodes CDR1 MNHNY and CDR2 SVGAGI (reference sequence). The V end was cut by 6 bases, the J end by 5 bases, with 14 bases between.

The chain is built from TRBV9 and TRBJ2-3; D call uncertain. CDR3 length: 14 amino acids. Germline V gene sequence: CDR1 SGDLS, CDR2 YYNGEE. The V end was cut by 0 bases, the J end by 0 bases, with 5 bases between. In DNA form, the CDR3 reads TGTGCCAGCAGCGTAGCTAGTAGCACAGATACGCAGTATTTT. This encodes CASSVASSTDTQYF. The full variable domain, completed using reference TRBV9 and TRBJ2-3, is DSGVTQTPKHLITATGQRVTLRCSPRSGDLSVYWYQQSLDQGLQFLIQYYNGEERAKGNILERFSAQQFPDLHSELNLSSLELGDSALYFCASSVASSTDTQYFGPGTRLTVL.

The chain employs TRBV5-8 and TRBJ2-7, with 7 bases matching TRBD2. After removal of 4 bases from V and 5 bases from J, the junction contained 6 bases not matched to a gene. The CDR3 is made up of 13 amino acids. CDR1 and CDR2 (germline): SGHTS, YDEGEE. CDR3 bases: TGTGCCAGCAGCCGCCGTACTAGCGACGAGCAGTACTTC. Encoded protein: CASSRRTSDEQYF.

The rearrangement uses TRBV5-6 and TRBJ2-7, with TRBD1 matching 8 bases. V shed 4 bases and J 1 base; nucleotides not matched to a gene: 4. This CDR3 comprises 14 residues. Germline CDR1 is SGHDT and CDR2 is YYEEEE. CDR3 protein: CASSPGQGSYEQYF. The CDR3 DNA is TGTGCCAGCAGCCCAGGACAGGGATCCTACGAGCAGTACTTC.